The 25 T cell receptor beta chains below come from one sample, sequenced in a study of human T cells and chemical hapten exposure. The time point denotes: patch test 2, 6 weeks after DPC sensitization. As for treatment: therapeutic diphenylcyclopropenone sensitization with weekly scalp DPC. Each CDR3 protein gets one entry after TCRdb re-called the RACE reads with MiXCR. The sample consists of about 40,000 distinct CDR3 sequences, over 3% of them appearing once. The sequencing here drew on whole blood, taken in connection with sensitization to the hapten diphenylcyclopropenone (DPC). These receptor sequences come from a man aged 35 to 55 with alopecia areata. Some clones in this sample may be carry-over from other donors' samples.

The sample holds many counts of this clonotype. In DNA, the CDR3 is TGTGCCAGCTCACCACCGAGACAGGGTATCGGTTACAATGAGCAGTTCTTC. It is translated as CASSPPRQGIGYNEQFF. The rearrangement uses TRBV18 and TRBJ2-1, with 7 bases matching TRBD1. Germline V gives CDR1 KGHSH, CDR2 LQKENI. The V segment lost 0 bases and the J segment 4 bases; nucleotides outside the gene matches: 9. The CDR3 has 17 amino acids.

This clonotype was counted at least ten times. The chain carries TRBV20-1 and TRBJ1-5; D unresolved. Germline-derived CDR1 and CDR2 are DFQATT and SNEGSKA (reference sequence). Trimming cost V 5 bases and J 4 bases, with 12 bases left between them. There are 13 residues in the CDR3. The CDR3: CSALSELNQPQHF. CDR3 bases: TGCAGTGCTCTTAGCGAGTTAAATCAGCCCCAGCATTTT.

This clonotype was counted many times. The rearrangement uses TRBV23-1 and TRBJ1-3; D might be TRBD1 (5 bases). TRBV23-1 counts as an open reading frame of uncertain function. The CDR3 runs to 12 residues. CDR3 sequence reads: CANGGCGHTIYF. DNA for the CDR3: TGCGCAAATGGGGGATGCGGGCACACCATATATTTT.

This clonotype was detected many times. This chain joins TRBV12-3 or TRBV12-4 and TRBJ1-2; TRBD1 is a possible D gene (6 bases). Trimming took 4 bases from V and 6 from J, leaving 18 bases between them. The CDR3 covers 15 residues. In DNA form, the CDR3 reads TGTGCCAGCAGTTACACCAGGGAGGGGGGGCATGGCTACACCTTC. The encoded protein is CASSYTREGGHGYTF.

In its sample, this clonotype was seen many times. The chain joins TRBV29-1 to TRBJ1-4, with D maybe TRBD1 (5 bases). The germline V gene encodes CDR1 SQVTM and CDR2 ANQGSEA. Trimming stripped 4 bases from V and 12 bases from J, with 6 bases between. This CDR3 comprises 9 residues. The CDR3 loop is CSVARELFF. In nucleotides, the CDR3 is TGCAGCGTTGCCAGGGAACTGTTTTTT.

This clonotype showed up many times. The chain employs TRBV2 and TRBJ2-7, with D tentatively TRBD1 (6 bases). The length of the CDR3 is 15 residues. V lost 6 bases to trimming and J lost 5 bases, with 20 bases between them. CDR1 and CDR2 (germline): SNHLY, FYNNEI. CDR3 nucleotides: TGTGCCAGCAGCGAACAGGGTCAAATGGCCCACGAGCAGTACTTC. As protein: CASSEQGQMAHEQYF. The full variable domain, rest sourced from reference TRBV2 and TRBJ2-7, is EPEVTQTPSHQVTQMGQEVILRCVPISNHLYFYWYRQILGQKVEFLVSFYNNEISEKSEIFDDQFSVERPDGSNFTLKIRSTKLEDSAMYFCASSEQGQMAHEQYFGPGTRLTVT.

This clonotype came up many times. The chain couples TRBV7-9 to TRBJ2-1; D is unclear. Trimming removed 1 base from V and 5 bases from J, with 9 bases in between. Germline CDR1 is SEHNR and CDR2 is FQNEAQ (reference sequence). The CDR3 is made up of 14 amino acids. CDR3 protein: CASSLGARHNEQFF. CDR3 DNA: TGTGCCAGCAGCTTAGGTGCCCGGCACAATGAGCAGTTCTTC.

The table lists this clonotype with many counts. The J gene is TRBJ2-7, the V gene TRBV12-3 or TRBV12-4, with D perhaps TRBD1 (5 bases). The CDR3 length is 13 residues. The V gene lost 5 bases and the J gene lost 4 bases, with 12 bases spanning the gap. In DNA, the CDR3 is TGTGCCAGCAGTCCCTACTCAGGGTACGAGCAGTACTTC. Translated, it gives CASSPYSGYEQYF.

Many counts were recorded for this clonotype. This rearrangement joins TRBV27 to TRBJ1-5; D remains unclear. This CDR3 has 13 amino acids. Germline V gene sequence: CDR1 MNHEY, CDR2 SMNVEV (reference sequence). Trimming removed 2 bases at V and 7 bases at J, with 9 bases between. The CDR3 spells CASSLGVGQPQHF. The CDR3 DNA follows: TGTGCCAGCAGTTTAGGGGTGGGCCAGCCCCAGCATTTT.

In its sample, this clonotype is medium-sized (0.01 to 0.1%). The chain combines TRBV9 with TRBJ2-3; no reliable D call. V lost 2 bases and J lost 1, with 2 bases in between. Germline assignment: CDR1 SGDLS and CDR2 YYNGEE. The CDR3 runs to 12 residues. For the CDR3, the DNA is TGTGCCAGCAGCGTGGGCACAGATACGCAGTATTTT. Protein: CASSVGTDTQYF.

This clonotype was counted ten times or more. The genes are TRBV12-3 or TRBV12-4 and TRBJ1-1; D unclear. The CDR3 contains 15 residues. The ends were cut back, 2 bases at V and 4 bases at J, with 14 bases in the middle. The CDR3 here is CASSLYPLGRTEAFF. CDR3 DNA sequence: TGTGCCAGCAGTTTATATCCGTTAGGGCGCACTGAAGCTTTCTTT.

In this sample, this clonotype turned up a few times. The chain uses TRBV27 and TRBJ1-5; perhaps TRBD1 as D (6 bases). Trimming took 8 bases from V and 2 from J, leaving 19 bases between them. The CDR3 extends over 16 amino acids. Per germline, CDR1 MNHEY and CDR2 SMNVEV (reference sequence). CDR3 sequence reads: CASQALGGLGNQPQHF. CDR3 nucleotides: TGTGCCAGCCAGGCGTTGGGGGGGCTTGGCAATCAGCCCCAGCATTTT.

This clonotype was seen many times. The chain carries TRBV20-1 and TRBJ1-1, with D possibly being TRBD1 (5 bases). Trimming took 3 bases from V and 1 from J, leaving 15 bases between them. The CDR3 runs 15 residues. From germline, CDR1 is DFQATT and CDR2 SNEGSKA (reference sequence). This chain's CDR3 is CSASKPPGTNTEAFF. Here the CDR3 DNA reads TGCAGTGCTAGTAAACCCCCAGGGACGAACACTGAAGCTTTCTTT.

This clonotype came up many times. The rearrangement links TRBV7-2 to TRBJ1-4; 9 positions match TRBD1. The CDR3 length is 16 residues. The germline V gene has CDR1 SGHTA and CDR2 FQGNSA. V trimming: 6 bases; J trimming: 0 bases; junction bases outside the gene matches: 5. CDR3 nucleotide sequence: TGTGCCAGCAGACGCGGACAGGGGCCAACTAATGAAAAACTGTTTTTT. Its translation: CASRRGQGPTNEKLFF.

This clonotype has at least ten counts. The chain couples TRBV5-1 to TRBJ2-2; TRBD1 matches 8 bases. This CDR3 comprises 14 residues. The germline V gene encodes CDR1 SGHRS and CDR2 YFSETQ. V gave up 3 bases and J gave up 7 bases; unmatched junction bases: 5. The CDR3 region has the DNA TGCGCCAGCAGCTGGGGACAGGCGGTCGGGGAGCTGTTTTTT. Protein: CASSWGQAVGELFF.

CDR3 residues: CASSERGYNQPQHF. CDR3 DNA sequence: TGTGCCAGCAGTGAAAGGGGGTACAATCAGCCCCAGCATTTT. V gene TRBV27 combines with J gene TRBJ1-5; weak D call: TRBD1 (6 bases). This CDR3 contains 14 residues. V was trimmed by 5 bases and J by 3 bases, leaving 11 bases between them. The V gene's germline CDR1 is MNHEY and CDR2 SMNVEV (reference sequence).

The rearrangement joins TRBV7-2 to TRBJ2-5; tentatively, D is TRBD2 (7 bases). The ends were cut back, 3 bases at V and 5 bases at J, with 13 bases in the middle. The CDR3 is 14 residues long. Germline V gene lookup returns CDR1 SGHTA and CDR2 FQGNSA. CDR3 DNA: TGTGCCAGCAGCTTTGGCGGGGGCGCGGAGACCCAGTACTTC. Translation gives CASSFGGGAETQYF.

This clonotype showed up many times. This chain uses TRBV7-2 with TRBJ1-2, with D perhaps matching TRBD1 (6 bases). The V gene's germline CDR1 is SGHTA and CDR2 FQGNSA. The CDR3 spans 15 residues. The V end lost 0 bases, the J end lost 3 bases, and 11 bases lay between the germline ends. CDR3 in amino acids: CASSLAVQGHYGYTF. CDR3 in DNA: TGTGCCAGCAGCTTAGCCGTGCAGGGGCACTATGGCTACACCTTC.

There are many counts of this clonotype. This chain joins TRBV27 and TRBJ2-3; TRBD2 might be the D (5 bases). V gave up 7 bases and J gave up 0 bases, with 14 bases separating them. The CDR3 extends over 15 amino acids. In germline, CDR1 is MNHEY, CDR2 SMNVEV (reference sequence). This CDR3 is CASKSRDYSTDTQYF. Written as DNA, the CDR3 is TGTGCCAGCAAGAGCAGAGACTATAGCACAGATACGCAGTATTTT.

This chain's CDR3 is CASSNPAGGPTGELFF. Written as DNA, the CDR3 is TGTGCCAGCAGTAACCCAGCGGGAGGGCCCACCGGGGAGCTGTTTTTT. The chain recombines TRBV6-2 or TRBV6-3 with TRBJ2-2, with 10 nucleotides matching TRBD2. Trimming removed 5 bases from V and 4 bases from J; junction bases left unmatched: 7. The CDR3 has 16 residues. CDR1 and CDR2 (germline): MNHEY, SVGEGT.

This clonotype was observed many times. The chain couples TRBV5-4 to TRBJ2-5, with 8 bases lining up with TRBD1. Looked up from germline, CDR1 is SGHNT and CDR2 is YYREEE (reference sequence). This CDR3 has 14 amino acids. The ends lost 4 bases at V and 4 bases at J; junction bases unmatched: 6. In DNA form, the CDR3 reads TGTGCCAGCAGCGTAGGACAGGGTCGAGAGACCCAGTACTTC. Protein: CASSVGQGRETQYF.

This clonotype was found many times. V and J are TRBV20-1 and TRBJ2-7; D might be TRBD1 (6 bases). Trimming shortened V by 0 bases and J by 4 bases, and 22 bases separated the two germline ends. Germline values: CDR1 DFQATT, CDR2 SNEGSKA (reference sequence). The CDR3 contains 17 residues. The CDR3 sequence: CSARDTLGQYRGYEQYF. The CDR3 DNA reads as TGCAGTGCTAGAGATACCCTCGGACAGTACCGTGGGTACGAGCAGTACTTC.

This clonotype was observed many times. CDR3 sequence reads: CASSLGPFNEQFF. CDR3 in DNA: TGTGCCAGCAGCTTGGGGCCTTTCAATGAGCAGTTCTTC. This chain links TRBV5-5 with TRBJ2-1; D gene ambiguous. Germline CDR1 and CDR2: SGHKS and YYEKEE (reference sequence). The V end lost 0 bases, the J end lost 6 bases, and 7 bases lay between the germline ends. The CDR3 spans 13 residues. The variable domain in full, completed from reference TRBV5-5 and TRBJ2-1, reads DAGVTQSPTHLIKTRGQQVTLRCSPISGHKSVSWYQQVLGQGPQFIFQYYEKEERGRGNFPDRFSARQFPNYSSELNVNALLLGDSALYLCASSLGPFNEQFFGPGTRLTVL.

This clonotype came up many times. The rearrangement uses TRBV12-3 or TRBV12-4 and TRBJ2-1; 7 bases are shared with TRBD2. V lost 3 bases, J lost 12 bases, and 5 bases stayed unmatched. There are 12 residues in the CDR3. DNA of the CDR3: TGTGCCAGCAGTTTTGGACTAGAAGGGCAGTTCTTC. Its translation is CASSFGLEGQFF.

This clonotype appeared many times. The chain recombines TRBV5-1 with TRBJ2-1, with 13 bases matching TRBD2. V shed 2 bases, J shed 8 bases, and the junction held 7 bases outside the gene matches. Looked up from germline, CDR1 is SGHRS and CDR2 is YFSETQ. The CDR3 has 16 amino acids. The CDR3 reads CASSFRLAGGVDEQFF. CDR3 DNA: TGCGCCAGCAGCTTCCGACTAGCGGGAGGAGTTGATGAGCAGTTCTTC.